This TCR beta chain was recovered during a study of molecular identifiers for immune sequencing clone quantification. The CDR3 length is 17 residues. J was trimmed by 5 bases and V by 4 bases; bases with no gene match: 17. CDR1 is PRHDT, CDR2 FYEKMQ, per germline (reference sequence). TCRdb reprocessed the PCR reads via MiXCR and lists one record per CDR3 protein. The data show about 640,000 distinct CDR3 sequences, 20% seen once. Ten or more counts support this clonotype. The sequence was collected from a human donor in good health. Some libraries in this study had Jurkat cell RNA spiked in. The chain joins TRBV13 to TRBJ2-7; 7 bases map to TRBD1. The sequenced material came from naive CD8+ T cells from blood, with Jurkat cell RNA spiked in. Subset defined: FACS-sorted CD8+CD4-CCR7+CD45RA+ naive T cells. CDR3 residues: CASSSRELDRVGDEQYF. The CDR3 DNA reads as TGTGCCAGCAGCTCAAGGGAACTAGACAGGGTCGGGGACGAGCAGTACTTC.